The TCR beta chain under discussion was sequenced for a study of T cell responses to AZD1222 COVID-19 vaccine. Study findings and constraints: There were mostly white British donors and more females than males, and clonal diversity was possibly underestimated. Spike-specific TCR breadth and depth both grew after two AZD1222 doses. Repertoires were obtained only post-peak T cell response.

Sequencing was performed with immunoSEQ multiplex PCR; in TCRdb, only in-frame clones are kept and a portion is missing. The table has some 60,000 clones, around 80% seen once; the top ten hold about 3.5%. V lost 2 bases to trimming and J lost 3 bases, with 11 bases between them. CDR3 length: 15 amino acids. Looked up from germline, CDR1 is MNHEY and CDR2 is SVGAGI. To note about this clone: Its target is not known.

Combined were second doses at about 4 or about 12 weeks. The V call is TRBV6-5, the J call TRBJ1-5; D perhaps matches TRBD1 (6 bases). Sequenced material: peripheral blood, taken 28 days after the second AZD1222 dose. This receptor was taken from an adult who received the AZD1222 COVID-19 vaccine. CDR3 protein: CASSYQGQPNQPQHF. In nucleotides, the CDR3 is TGTGCCAGCAGTTACCAGGGACAACCCAATCAGCCCCAGCATTTT.